Following are 3 T cell receptor beta chains from one sample sequenced in a study of T-cell memory formation after mild COVID-19. TCRdb used MiXCR to reprocess the 5' RACE reads, holding one entry per CDR3 protein. The top ten clones hold under 15% of a sample with around 340,000 distinct CDR3 sequences, 20% to 25% of them seen once. What was sequenced was PBMCs or a T cell subset sorted from them (not recorded which). These receptors all stem from an adult woman who had mild COVID-19 (a few samples of this study predate the infection). Cell type and time point are not known.

The V and J genes are TRBV20-1 and TRBJ1-2; possibly TRBD1 for D (6 bases). The V gene's germline CDR1 is DFQATT and CDR2 SNEGSKA (reference sequence). V was cut by 6 bases and J by 4 bases, with 15 bases left in between. The CDR3 runs 13 residues. DNA of the CDR3: TGCAGTGCCTTGGGGGGGCAGCTCTATGGCTACACCTTC. Protein: CSALGGQLYGYTF.

There are a few counts of this clonotype. The rearrangement uses TRBV2 and TRBJ2-7; no clear D. CDR3 size: 16 residues. Germline CDR1 is SNHLY and CDR2 is FYNNEI. The ends were cut back, 4 bases at V and 0 bases at J, with 16 bases in the middle. CDR3 amino acids: CASSVAPRQISYEQYF. Written as DNA, the CDR3 is TGTGCCAGCAGTGTAGCACCCCGGCAGATCTCCTACGAGCAGTACTTC.

The chain joins TRBV7-6 to TRBJ2-3; perhaps TRBD2 as D (5 bases). The V gene's germline CDR1 is SGHVS and CDR2 FNYEAQ. CDR3 length: 17 amino acids. The V gene lost 1 base and the J gene lost 1 base, with 15 bases spanning the gap. This CDR3 is CASSLGTRVVRTDTQYF. The CDR3 DNA reads as TGTGCCAGCAGCTTAGGAACTAGAGTTGTCCGCACAGATACGCAGTATTTT.